This TCR beta chain was documented in a study of cytomegalovirus exposure and HLA in healthy donors. About this clone itself: Its antigen is not identified.

The CDR3 extends over 16 amino acids. Germline CDR1 reads PRHDT; CDR2 reads FYEKMQ (reference sequence). The J segment lost 3 bases and the V segment lost 5 bases, leaving 10 bases of the junction unmatched. Clones were sequenced by immunoSEQ multiplex PCR, and TCRdb holds only the in-frame ones, with some missing. The sample contains approximately 72,000 clones, approximately 94% of which appear only once. General study results and limits: Under in vitro conditions, a few CMV-associated chains were confirmed as specific for CMV antigens.

The chain couples TRBV13 to TRBJ1-2; 9 positions agree with TRBD1. The specimen sequenced was PBMCs. The TCR sequence derives from a woman aged 18-29 years in good health and CMV-seronegative. CDR3 nucleotide sequence: TGTGCCAGCAGCCCGCCAGGGGGACAGGGTGACTATGGCTACACCTTC. Translation: CASSPPGGQGDYGYTF. The whole variable domain, remainder taken from reference TRBV13 and TRBJ1-2, is AAGVIQSPRHLIKEKRETATLKCYPIPRHDTVYWYQQGPGQDPQFLISFYEKMQSDKGSIPDRFSAQQFSDYHSELNMSSLELGDSALYFCASSPPGGQGDYGYTFGSGTRLTVV.